This TCR beta chain was identified in a study of shared clonotypes between healthy human individuals. About the research overall: Every donor yielded three CD4 naive, three CD4 memory, two CD8 naive and one CD8 memory plate. Points from the study as a whole: Clonotypes shared by all four donors outscored non-shared clonotypes in generation probability. With a handful of donors compared, about 5% of naive CD4 clonotypes were shared.

As to this clone: Its antigen remains unidentified.

Across several immunoSEQ plates, the genomic DNA of each subset was split evenly. The protocol was immunoSEQ multiplex PCR, while the TCRdb copy is restricted to in-frame clones and leaves out a portion. The table records about 2.5 million clones, 85% to 95% of them present only once. This clonotype was obtained from a man younger than 30 in good health. Some clones in this sample may be carry-over from other donors' samples. The source material was naive CD4+ T cells from PBMCs. Subset of the sample: CD45RA+ positively selected.

The CDR3 loop is CASKLVGAYSNQPQHF. CDR3 nucleotide sequence: TGTGCCAGCAAACTCGTAGGGGCTTATAGCAATCAGCCCCAGCATTTT. The rearrangement links TRBV28 to TRBJ1-5, with D possibly TRBD1 on 5 matching bases. This CDR3 spans 16 amino acids. With 7 bases removed from V and 0 bases from J, the gap between germline ends came to 16 bases. Germline V gene sequence: CDR1 MDHEN, CDR2 SYDVKM.